This T cell receptor (beta chain) was observed in a study of human T cells and chemical hapten exposure. As handled by the study authors: A typical sample had around 90,000 TCRs, with roughly 20,000 to 690,600 overall. TCRdb recomputed calls from the RACE reads with MiXCR, one row per CDR3 protein. TCRdb, not the authors, supplied the V and J calls. The table lists about 190,000 distinct CDR3 sequences, around 25% of them singletons. Trimming took off 0 bases at V and 5 bases at J, with 13 bases between the two ends. The CDR3 has 14 residues. Germline assignment: CDR1 SQVTM and CDR2 ANQGSEA. Time point reported: patch test 3, about 24 weeks after DPC sensitization. Treatment in this sample: therapeutic diphenylcyclopropenone sensitization with weekly scalp DPC.

The chain links TRBV29-1 to TRBJ2-5; weak D call: TRBD2 (5 bases). The clonotype originates from a woman aged 40 to 50 with alopecia areata. Some clones in this sample may be carry-over from other donors' samples. This specimen consisted of whole blood, obtained in connection with sensitization to the hapten diphenylcyclopropenone (DPC). CDR3 residues: CSVEDRLPGETQYF. In DNA form, the CDR3 reads TGCAGCGTTGAAGACCGATTACCGGGGGAGACCCAGTACTTC.